One and the same sample provided the 31 T cell receptor beta chains below, sequenced in a study of human T cells and chemical hapten exposure. Documented time point: pre-sensitization, week 0. As to treatment: therapeutic diphenylcyclopropenone sensitization with weekly scalp DPC. TCRdb itself ran the RACE reads through MiXCR, one entry per CDR3 protein. The sample records approximately 320,000 distinct CDR3 sequences, about 5% being singletons. This material consisted of whole blood, taken in connection with sensitization to the hapten diphenylcyclopropenone (DPC). These receptors were collected from a woman aged 18-35 years with alopecia areata. Some clones in this sample may be carry-over from other donors' samples.

The chain is built from TRBV28 and TRBJ1-2, with 9 bases matching TRBD1. With V trimmed by 3 bases and J by 5 bases, 10 bases remained unmatched. CDR1 is MDHEN, CDR2 SYDVKM, per germline. The CDR3 has 16 residues. The CDR3 reads CASSFRGTGRQYGYTF. In DNA form, the CDR3 reads TGTGCCAGCAGTTTCCGTGGGACAGGGAGACAGTATGGCTACACCTTC.

This clonotype was seen ten or more times. V is TRBV6-5 and J is TRBJ1-1, with a weak D call TRBD1 (6 bases). Trimming cost V 5 bases and J 5 bases, with 12 bases left between them. CDR1 is MNHEY and CDR2 is SVGAGI in the germline V gene. This CDR3 region has 13 residues. The CDR3 sequence is CASSLQGLTEAFF. CDR3 nucleotide sequence: TGTGCCAGCAGTCTACAGGGCCTTACTGAAGCTTTCTTT.

Many counts were recorded for this clonotype. The rearrangement uses TRBV6-2 or TRBV6-3 and TRBJ2-5, with D perhaps matching TRBD1 or TRBD2 (5 bases each). Per the germline V gene, CDR1 is MNHEY and CDR2 is SVGEGT. V lost 11 bases and J lost 2, with 15 bases in between. The CDR3 runs to 13 residues. This CDR3 is CAATPGPQETQYF. CDR3 DNA: TGTGCCGCGACACCGGGGCCTCAAGAGACCCAGTACTTC.

This clonotype was counted at least ten times. The chain couples TRBV12-3 or TRBV12-4 to TRBJ2-7, with D uncertain. V was pared by 4 bases and J by 5 bases, with 9 bases between. The CDR3 runs 12 residues. CDR3 sequence: CASSSDGHEQYF. CDR3 in DNA: TGTGCCAGCAGTTCAGACGGGCACGAGCAGTACTTC.

This clonotype has only a few counts. The chain combines TRBV7-2 with TRBJ1-1; maybe TRBD1 (5 bases). Germline V gene data show CDR1 as SGHTA and CDR2 as FQGNSA. The ends were cut back, 5 bases at V and 3 bases at J, with 13 bases in the middle. The CDR3 covers 14 residues. The CDR3 sequence: CASSRDSPHTEAFF. The CDR3 DNA reads TGTGCCAGCAGCCGGGACTCCCCGCACACTGAAGCTTTCTTT.

This clonotype was observed many times. The chain recombines TRBV6-1 with TRBJ1-2; tentatively, D is TRBD1 (6 bases). V gave up 6 bases and J gave up 10 bases, with 18 bases separating them. Looked up from germline, CDR1 is MNHNS and CDR2 is SASEGT. The CDR3 runs to 13 residues. The CDR3: CASSQDTGIVYTF. DNA for the CDR3: TGTGCCAGCAGCCAGGATACAGGGATAGTCTACACCTTC.

This clonotype showed up just a few times. The V call is TRBV5-1, the J call TRBJ1-1; 7 bases are shared with TRBD1. The CDR3 totals 14 residues. The V gene's germline CDR1 is SGHRS and CDR2 YFSETQ. Trimming cost V 1 base and J 5 bases; bases outside gene matches: 5. The CDR3 coding sequence is TGCGCCAGCAGCTTGAGGGGGCTGGGGACTGAAGCTTTCTTT. It codes for CASSLRGLGTEAFF.

This clonotype was detected many times. The chain is built from TRBV7-3 and TRBJ2-3; 9 bases align to TRBD2. This CDR3 spans 16 amino acids. CDR1 is SGHTA, CDR2 FQGTGA, per germline. V lost 5 bases and J lost 1; bases outside the gene matches: 7. In nucleotides, the CDR3 is TGTGCCAGCAGCCCCGGTAGCGGGGGCCGCACAGATACGCAGTATTTT. Protein: CASSPGSGGRTDTQYF.

This rearrangement joins TRBV6-1 to TRBJ1-6; D ambiguous. The CDR3 contains 11 residues. Germline CDR1 MNHNS, CDR2 SASEGT. V was clipped by 2 bases and J by 15 bases, with 8 bases between them. CDR3 in DNA: TGTGCCAGCAGTGAATTCCTAAGCCTCCACTTT. It codes for CASSEFLSLHF.

This clonotype was picked up a small number of times. The rearrangement uses TRBV3-1 and TRBJ2-5; 7 positions match TRBD1. Germline lookup yields CDR1 LGHDT and CDR2 YNNKEL (reference sequence). V was pared by 6 bases and J by 2 bases, with 9 bases of the junction left unmatched. There are 15 residues in the CDR3. The CDR3 here is CASSLGAGGQETQYF. In nucleotides, the CDR3 is TGTGCCAGCAGTTTGGGGGCAGGGGGACAAGAGACCCAGTACTTC.

V gene TRBV3-1 combines with J gene TRBJ2-7; the D call may be TRBD1 or TRBD2 (5 bases each). Germline assignment: CDR1 LGHDT and CDR2 YNNKEL (reference sequence). Deletions cut 0 bases from V and 7 bases from J, with 13 bases between. This CDR3 has 14 amino acids. CDR3 in DNA: TGTGCCAGCAGCCAAGAGGGACGGACGGGGGAGCAGTACTTC. As protein: CASSQEGRTGEQYF.

This clonotype was counted ten times or more. The CDR3 DNA reads TGTGCCACCAGCAGAGATTACGGGCAGCCCCAGCATTTT. Its translation is CATSRDYGQPQHF. The chain employs TRBV15 and TRBJ1-5; D remains unclear. V was shortened by 0 bases and J by 7 bases, with 7 bases between the two germline ends. The CDR3 is 13 amino acids. Looked up from germline, CDR1 is LNHNV and CDR2 is YYDKDF (reference sequence). The variable domain in full, with the rest retrieved from reference TRBV15 and TRBJ1-5, is DAMVIQNPRYQVTQFGKPVTLSCSQTLNHNVMYWYQQKSSQAPKLLFHYYDKDFNNEADTPDNFQSRRPNTSFCFLDIRSPGLGDTAMYLCATSRDYGQPQHFGDGTRLSIL.

This clonotype was recorded many times. V gene TRBV7-2 combines with J gene TRBJ1-6; a possible D gene is TRBD1 (6 bases). V dropped 6 bases and J dropped 14 bases, with 17 bases sitting between them. The CDR3 is made up of 13 amino acids. Germline V gene sequence: CDR1 SGHTA, CDR2 FQGNSA. CDR3 sequence (DNA): TGTGCCAGCAGTTCTAGGGGGGCGGGAGCCCTCCACTTT. Protein: CASSSRGAGALHF.

This clonotype was counted a few times. V is TRBV9 and J is TRBJ1-3, with 7 bases matching TRBD1. Germline loops: CDR1 SGDLS, CDR2 YYNGEE. CDR3 length: 13 amino acids. V lost 6 bases to trimming and J lost 6 bases; unmatched junction nucleotides: 6. CDR3 residues: CASTRQGQNTIYF. CDR3 bases: TGTGCCAGCACCCGACAGGGTCAAAACACCATATATTTT.

This clonotype was seen a handful of times. The CDR3 DNA follows: TGCGCCAGCAGCAGCACAGGGGGCGCGGCAGAGACCCAGTACTTC. It codes for CASSSTGGAAETQYF. The chain carries TRBV5-1 and TRBJ2-5; the match to TRBD1 covers 9 bases. V lost 4 bases, J lost 4 bases, and 8 bases stayed unmatched. This CDR3 contains 15 residues. Germline V gene lookup returns CDR1 SGHRS and CDR2 YFSETQ.

This clonotype was counted ten times or more. This chain connects TRBV12-3 or TRBV12-4 to TRBJ1-2; TRBD1 matches 7 bases. The CDR3 is made up of 13 amino acids. Trimming took 6 bases from V and 5 from J; bases not matched to a gene: 6. Here the CDR3 reads CASRGPGQYGYTF. The CDR3 DNA reads as TGTGCCAGCAGAGGACCGGGACAGTATGGCTACACCTTC.

This clonotype was detected many times. V usage is TRBV12-3 or TRBV12-4 and J usage is TRBJ1-1, with D maybe TRBD1 (5 bases). The CDR3 sequence is 14 residues long. The ends were cut back, 5 bases at V and 3 bases at J, with 13 bases in the middle. The CDR3: CASSPQAGHTEAFF. Written as DNA, the CDR3 is TGTGCCAGCAGTCCCCAGGCAGGGCACACTGAAGCTTTCTTT.

There are a few counts of this clonotype. The chain carries TRBV6-2 or TRBV6-3 and TRBJ2-7; 14 positions agree with TRBD2. The CDR3 has 17 amino acids. Germline V CDR1 and CDR2: MNHEY, SVGEGT. Trimming took 4 bases from V and 6 from J; bases not matched to a gene: 11. The DNA for the CDR3 is TGTGCCAGCAGTTCCCTAAGGACTAGCGGGGGGAAGACCGAGCAGTACTTC. It specifies CASSSLRTSGGKTEQYF.

This clonotype was seen ten or more times. The V call is TRBV20-1, the J call TRBJ2-6; a weak D match, TRBD2 (6 bases). Germline assignment: CDR1 DFQATT and CDR2 SNEGSKA (reference sequence). CDR3 length: 15 amino acids. Trimming removed 4 bases at V and 0 bases at J, with 10 bases between. CDR3 loop: CSATSGDSGANVLTF. Here the CDR3 DNA reads TGCAGTGCTACTTCGGGAGACTCTGGGGCCAACGTCCTGACTTTC.

J is TRBJ2-7 and V is TRBV7-9; D might be TRBD1 or TRBD2, each matching 7 bases. Germline V gives CDR1 SEHNR, CDR2 FQNEAQ (reference sequence). This CDR3 has 14 residues. V lost 4 bases, J lost 6 bases, and 16 bases lay in between. CDR3 protein: CASSWSGTAIEQYF. The CDR3 DNA is TGTGCCAGCAGCTGGAGCGGGACAGCCATCGAGCAGTACTTC.

J is TRBJ1-1 and V is TRBV18, with D tentatively TRBD1 (5 bases). CDR3 size: 14 residues. Germline V gene data show CDR1 as KGHSH and CDR2 as LQKENI. V was trimmed by 2 bases and J by 0 bases, leaving 7 bases between them. This CDR3 reads CASSPMGVNTEAFF. The CDR3 DNA is TGTGCCAGCTCACCAATGGGGGTGAACACTGAAGCTTTCTTT.

The CDR3 region is CASSLPASTDTQYF. The CDR3 coding sequence is TGTGCCAGCAGCTTGCCGGCTAGCACAGATACGCAGTATTTT. The rearrangement links TRBV5-6 to TRBJ2-3; D gene unclear. The CDR3 consists of 14 residues. Germline V CDR1 and CDR2: SGHDT, YYEEEE. Trimming stripped 1 base from V and 0 bases from J, with 6 bases between.

The J gene is TRBJ2-3, the V gene TRBV12-3 or TRBV12-4, with D perhaps matching TRBD1 or TRBD2 (5 bases each). CDR3 length: 15 residues. V lost 1 base and J 10 bases, leaving 18 bases between the germline ends. CDR3 sequence reads: CASSLVRGPISPQYF. The CDR3 bases are TGTGCCAGCAGTTTAGTACGGGGCCCGATATCACCGCAGTATTTT.

This clonotype was picked up a small number of times. The chain combines TRBV12-3 or TRBV12-4 with TRBJ2-3; 9 bases line up with TRBD1. Trimming cost V 2 bases and J 5 bases; bases outside gene matches: 11. The CDR3 totals 17 residues. CDR3 nucleotides: TGTGCCAGCAGTTTATCGGACAGGGGATCCTTCGGAGATACGCAGTATTTT. This gives the protein CASSLSDRGSFGDTQYF.

The V gene is TRBV7-8, the J gene TRBJ1-2; 7 nucleotides line up with TRBD1. Germline CDR1 and CDR2: SGHVS and FQNEAQ. This CDR3 has 15 residues. J gave up 2 bases and V 5 bases, and 8 bases lay outside the gene matches. The CDR3 sequence is CASSVNRGSNYGYTF. In nucleotides, the CDR3 is TGTGCCAGCAGCGTTAACAGGGGATCAAACTATGGCTACACCTTC. Full variable domain (missing parts from reference TRBV7-8 and TRBJ1-2): GAGVSQSPRYKVAKRGQDVALRCDPISGHVSLFWYQQALGQGPEFLTYFQNEAQLDKSGLPSDRFFAERPEGSVSTLKIQRTQQEDSAVYLCASSVNRGSNYGYTFGSGTRLTVV.

This clonotype was seen many times. The chain joins TRBV20-1 to TRBJ1-4; D remains unclear. The ends were cut back, 0 bases at V and 8 bases at J, with 16 bases in the middle. The CDR3 covers 15 residues. CDR1 and CDR2 from the germline V gene are DFQATT and SNEGSKA (reference sequence). The CDR3 is CSARDGPTIEEKLFF. Here the CDR3 DNA reads TGCAGTGCTAGAGATGGCCCGACGATAGAGGAAAAACTGTTTTTT.

This clonotype was picked up many times. V and J are TRBV2 and TRBJ2-5; unclear D gene. Trimming took 5 bases from V and 1 from J, leaving 8 bases between them. This CDR3 comprises 13 residues. Germline V lookup: CDR1 SNHLY, CDR2 FYNNEI. The CDR3 loop reads CASSREPQETQYF. CDR3 nucleotides: TGTGCCAGCAGTCGTGAGCCCCAAGAGACCCAGTACTTC.

J is TRBJ2-5 and V is TRBV6-1; no clear D gene. V gave up 4 bases and J gave up 9 bases, with 12 bases separating them. The CDR3 has 12 amino acids. Per the germline V gene, CDR1 is MNHNS and CDR2 is SASEGT. This CDR3 is CASSAFQVSQYF. CDR3 nucleotide sequence: TGTGCCAGCAGTGCTTTCCAGGTGTCCCAGTACTTC.

This clonotype was counted many times. The chain employs TRBV12-3 or TRBV12-4 and TRBJ2-3; 8 nucleotides align to TRBD1. Trimming removed 6 bases from V and 8 bases from J; junction bases left unmatched: 13. The CDR3 length is 15 residues. The CDR3 reads CASRGTGQRWGTQYF. CDR3 in DNA: TGTGCCAGCAGAGGGACAGGTCAGAGGTGGGGTACGCAGTATTTT.

This clonotype was seen at least ten times. The rearrangement links TRBV5-1 to TRBJ2-3, with 11 bases fitting TRBD2. CDR3 length: 17 residues. V shed 0 bases and J 0 bases; nucleotides not matched to a gene: 3. CDR1 is SGHRS, CDR2 YFSETQ, per germline. CDR3 in amino acids: CASSLVASGGSTDTQYF. As DNA, the CDR3 is TGCGCCAGCAGCTTGGTGGCTAGCGGGGGGAGCACAGATACGCAGTATTTT.

In its sample, this clonotype was seen many times. The rearrangement uses TRBV7-9 and TRBJ2-5; tentative D call: TRBD1 (6 bases). Germline-derived CDR1 and CDR2 are SEHNR and FQNEAQ (reference sequence). V lost 6 bases and J 5 bases, leaving 16 bases between the germline ends. This CDR3 has 14 residues. CDR3: CASSPQGTGETQYF. In DNA form, the CDR3 reads TGTGCCAGCAGTCCGCAGGGGACGGGGGAGACCCAGTACTTC. The whole variable domain, filled in from reference TRBV7-9 and TRBJ2-5, reads DTGVSQNPRHKITKRGQNVTFRCDPISEHNRLYWYRQTLGQGPEFLTYFQNEAQLEKSRLLSDRFSAERPKGSFSTLEIQRTEQGDSAMYLCASSPQGTGETQYFGPGTRLLVL.